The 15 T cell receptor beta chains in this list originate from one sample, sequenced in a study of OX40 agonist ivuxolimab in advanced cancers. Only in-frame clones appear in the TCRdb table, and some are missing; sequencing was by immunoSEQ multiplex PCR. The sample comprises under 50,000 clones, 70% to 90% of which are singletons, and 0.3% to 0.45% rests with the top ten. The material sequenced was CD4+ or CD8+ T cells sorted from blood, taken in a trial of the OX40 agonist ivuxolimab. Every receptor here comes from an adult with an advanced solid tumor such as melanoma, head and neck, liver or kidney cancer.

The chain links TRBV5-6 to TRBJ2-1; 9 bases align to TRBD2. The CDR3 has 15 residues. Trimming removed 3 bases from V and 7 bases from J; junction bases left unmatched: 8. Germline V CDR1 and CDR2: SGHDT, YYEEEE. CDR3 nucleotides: TGTGCCAGCAGCTCTATAGCGGGGGTCTCGAATGAGCAGTTCTTC. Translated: CASSSIAGVSNEQFF. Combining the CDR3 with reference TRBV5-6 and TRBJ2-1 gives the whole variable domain DAGVTQSPTHLIKTRGQQVTLRCSPKSGHDTVSWYQQALGQGPQFIFQYYEEEERQRGNFPDRFSGHQFPNYSSELNVNALLLGDSALYLCASSSIAGVSNEQFFGPGTRLTVL.

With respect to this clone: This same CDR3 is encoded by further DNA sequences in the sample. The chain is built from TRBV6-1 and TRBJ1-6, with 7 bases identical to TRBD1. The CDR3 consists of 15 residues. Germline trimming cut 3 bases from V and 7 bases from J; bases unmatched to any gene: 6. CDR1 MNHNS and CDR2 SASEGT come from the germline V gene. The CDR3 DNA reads TGTGCCAGCAGTGACAGACAGGGTGAGAATTCACCCCTCCACTTT. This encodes CASSDRQGENSPLHF.

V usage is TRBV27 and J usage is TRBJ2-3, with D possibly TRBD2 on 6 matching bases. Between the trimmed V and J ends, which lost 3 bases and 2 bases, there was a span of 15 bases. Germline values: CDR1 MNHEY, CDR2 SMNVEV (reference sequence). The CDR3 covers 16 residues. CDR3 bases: TGTGCCAGCAGTTTCCGTGGGAGGCAGCCCACAGATACGCAGTATTTT. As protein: CASSFRGRQPTDTQYF.

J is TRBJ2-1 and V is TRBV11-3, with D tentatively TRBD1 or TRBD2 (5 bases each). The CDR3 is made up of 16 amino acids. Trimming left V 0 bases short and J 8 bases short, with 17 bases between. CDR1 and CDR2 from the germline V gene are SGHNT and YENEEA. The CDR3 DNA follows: TGTGCCAGCAGCTTAGAGCTTGGGACCCGCATCCATGAGCAGTTCTTC. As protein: CASSLELGTRIHEQFF.

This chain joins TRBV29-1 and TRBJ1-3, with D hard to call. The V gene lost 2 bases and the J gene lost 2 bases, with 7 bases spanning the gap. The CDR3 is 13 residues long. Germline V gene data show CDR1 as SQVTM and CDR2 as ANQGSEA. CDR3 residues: CSVELTAGNTIYF. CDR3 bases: TGCAGCGTTGAACTAACAGCTGGAAACACCATATATTTT. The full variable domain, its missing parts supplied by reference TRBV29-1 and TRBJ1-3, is SAVISQKPSRDICQRGTSLTIQCQVDSQVTMMFWYRQQPGQSLTLIATANQGSEATYESGFVIDKFPISRPNLTFSTLTVSNMSPEDSSIYLCSVELTAGNTIYFGEGSWLTVV.

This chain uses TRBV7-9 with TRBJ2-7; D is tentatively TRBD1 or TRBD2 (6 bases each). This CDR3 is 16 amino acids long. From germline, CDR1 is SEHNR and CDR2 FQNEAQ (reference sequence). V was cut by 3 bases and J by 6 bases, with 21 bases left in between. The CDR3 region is CASSFTPGAGTGEQYF. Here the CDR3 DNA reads TGTGCCAGCAGCTTCACACCGGGGGCAGGGACTGGCGAGCAGTACTTC.

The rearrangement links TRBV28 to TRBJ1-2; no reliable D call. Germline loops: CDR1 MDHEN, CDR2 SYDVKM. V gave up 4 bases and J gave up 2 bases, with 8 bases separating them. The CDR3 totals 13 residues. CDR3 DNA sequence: TGTGCCAGCAGTTATCAGGAAAACTATGGCTACACCTTC. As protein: CASSYQENYGYTF.

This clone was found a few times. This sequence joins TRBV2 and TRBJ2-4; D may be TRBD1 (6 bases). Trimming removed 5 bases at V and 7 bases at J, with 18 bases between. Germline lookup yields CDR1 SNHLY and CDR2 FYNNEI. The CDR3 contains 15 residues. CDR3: CASSPRDTVWNIQYF. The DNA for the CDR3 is TGTGCCAGCAGTCCTAGGGACACGGTTTGGAACATTCAGTACTTC.

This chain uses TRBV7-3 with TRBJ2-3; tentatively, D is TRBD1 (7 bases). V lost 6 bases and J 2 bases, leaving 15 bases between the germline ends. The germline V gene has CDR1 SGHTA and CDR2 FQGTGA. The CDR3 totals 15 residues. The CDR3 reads CASRGRTGNTDTQYF. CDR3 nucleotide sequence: TGTGCCAGCAGGGGGAGGACAGGCAACACAGATACGCAGTATTTT.

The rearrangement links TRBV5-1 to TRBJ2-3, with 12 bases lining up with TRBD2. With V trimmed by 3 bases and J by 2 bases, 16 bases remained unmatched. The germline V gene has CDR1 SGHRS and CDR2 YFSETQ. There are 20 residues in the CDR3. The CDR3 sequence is CASSSGSTSGGPSNTDTQYF. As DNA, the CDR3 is TGCGCCAGCAGCTCAGGATCTACTAGCGGGGGGCCAAGTAACACAGATACGCAGTATTTT.

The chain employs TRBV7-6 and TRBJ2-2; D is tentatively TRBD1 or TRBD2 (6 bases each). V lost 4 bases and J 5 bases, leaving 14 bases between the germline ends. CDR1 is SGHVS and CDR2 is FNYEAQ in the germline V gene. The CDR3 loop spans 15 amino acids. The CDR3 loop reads CASSWQGGLTGELFF. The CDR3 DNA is TGTGCCAGCAGCTGGCAAGGGGGGCTAACCGGGGAGCTGTTTTTT.

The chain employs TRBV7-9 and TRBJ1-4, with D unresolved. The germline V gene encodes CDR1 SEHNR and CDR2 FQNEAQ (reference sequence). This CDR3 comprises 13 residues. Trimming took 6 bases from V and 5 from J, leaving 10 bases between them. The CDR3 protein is CASRDGENEKLFF. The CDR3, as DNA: TGTGCCAGCAGGGACGGTGAAAATGAAAAACTGTTTTTT.

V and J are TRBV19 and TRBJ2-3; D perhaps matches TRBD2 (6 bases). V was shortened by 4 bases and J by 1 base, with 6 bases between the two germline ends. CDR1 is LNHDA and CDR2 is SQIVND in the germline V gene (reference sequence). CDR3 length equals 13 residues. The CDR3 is CASSTSGTDTQYF. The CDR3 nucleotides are TGTGCCAGTAGTACTAGCGGCACAGATACGCAGTATTTT.

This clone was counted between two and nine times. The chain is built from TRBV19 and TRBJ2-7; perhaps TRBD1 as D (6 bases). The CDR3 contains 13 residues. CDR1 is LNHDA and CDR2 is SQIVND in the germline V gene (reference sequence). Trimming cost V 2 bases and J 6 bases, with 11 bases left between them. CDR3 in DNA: TGTGCCAGTAGTATACAGGGGCGAGCCGAGCAGTACTTC. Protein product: CASSIQGRAEQYF.

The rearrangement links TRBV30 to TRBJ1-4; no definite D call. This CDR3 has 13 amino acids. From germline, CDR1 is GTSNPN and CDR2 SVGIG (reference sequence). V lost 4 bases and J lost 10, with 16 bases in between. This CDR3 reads CAWTSAVRGKLFF. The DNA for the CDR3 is TGTGCCTGGACCAGTGCTGTGCGCGGAAAACTGTTTTTT. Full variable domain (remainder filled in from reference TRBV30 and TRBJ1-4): SQTIHQWPATLVQPVGSPLSLECTVEGTSNPNLYWYRQAAGRGLQLLFYSVGIGQISSEVPQNLSASRPQDRQFILSSKKLLLSDSGFYLCAWTSAVRGKLFFGSGTQLSVL.